These T cell receptor beta chains were read from a single sample in a study of cytomegalovirus exposure and HLA in healthy donors. Generated by immunoSEQ multiplex PCR, the TCRdb table keeps only in-frame clones and is missing some. This table holds about 100,000 clones, about 85% found once. The sequencing input was PBMCs. These receptors were taken from a man under 40 in good health and CMV-seronegative. Each CDR3 is given with its conserved first and last residue. The D gene is left open where the match is weak. For some rows the clone size is stated as once, few or many, or as a class when expanded; others skip it.

TRBV7-9	TRBJ2-7	NA	TRBD1	TGTGCCAGCAGCACTGGGACAGGTGTTGGTGGGCAGTACTTC	CASSTGTGVGGQYF
TRBV5-1	TRBJ2-1	NA	NA	TGCGCCAGCAGCTCGACCTCAATATTAGCAGGGGAGCAGTTCTTC	CASSSTSILAGEQFF
TRBV30	TRBJ2-7	NA	NA	TGTGCCTGGGGCAGGGCGAGCGAGCAGTACTTC	CAWGRASEQYF
TRBV4-2	TRBJ2-1	NA	NA	TGTGCCAGCAGCCTCCCCGAACGGGAAGGGTACAATGAGCAGTTCTTC	CASSLPEREGYNEQFF
TRBV19	TRBJ2-2	NA	NA	TGTGCCAGTAGTAGTCTTACTTCAGGGATCACCGGGGAGCTGTTTTTT	CASSSLTSGITGELFF
TRBV4-2	TRBJ1-5	once	NA	TGTGCCAGCAGCCTAATTCTCACGGGTAATCAGCCCCAGCATTTT	CASSLILTGNQPQHF
TRBV28	TRBJ1-2	NA	NA	TGTGCCAGCAGCAGCTTGACAGGACGTAATTATGGCTACACCTTC	CASSSLTGRNYGYTF
TRBV4-1	TRBJ2-7	NA	NA	TGCGCCAGCAGCCAATTCAGCTCCTACGAGCAGTACTTC	CASSQFSSYEQYF
TRBV7-2	TRBJ2-1	NA	NA	TGTGCCAGCACCCCCTCTAGGTCCAACAATGAGCAGTTCTTC	CASTPSRSNNEQFF
TRBV27	TRBJ1-1	NA	NA	TGTGCCAGCAGTGCCAGGGTTTGGACTGAAGCTTTCTTT	CASSARVWTEAFF
TRBV27	TRBJ1-2	medium-sized	NA	TGTGCCAGCAGCCAGGCCCCTAACTATGGCTACACCTTC	CASSQAPNYGYTF
TRBV30	TRBJ1-6	NA	NA	TGTGCCTGGGACAGGCGTAATTCACCCCTCCACTTT	CAWDRRNSPLHF
TRBV7-6	TRBJ2-7	NA	TRBD2	TGTGCCAACAGCCGGTCGGGGGGGGCGGCACTCGCCTACGAGCAGTACTTC	CANSRSGGAALAYEQYF
TRBV2	TRBJ1-5	NA	NA	TGTGCCGGGCGAACAGAGAGCAATCAGCCCCAGCATTTT	CAGRTESNQPQHF
TRBV6-5	TRBJ2-7	NA	TRBD1	TGTGCTACCGGACAGGGTCTATCCTACGAGCAGTACTTC	CATGQGLSYEQYF
TRBV4-1	TRBJ2-3	NA	TRBD2	TGCGCCAGCAGCACCGGACTAGCGGGAGACCGAGATACGCAGTATTTT	CASSTGLAGDRDTQYF
TRBV9	TRBJ2-3	NA	TRBD2	TGTGCCAGCAGCGCCGGGGGGGCAGGCACAGATACGCAGTATTTT	CASSAGGAGTDTQYF
TRBV2	TRBJ2-1	NA	TRBD2	TGTGCCAGCAGTGAAGCGCTTCCGAGACTAGCTGTCGAGCAGTTCTTC	CASSEALPRLAVEQFF
TRBV6-1	TRBJ2-7	NA	NA	TGTGCCAGCAGTGTGGAGGGTCCCTACGAGCAGTACTTC	CASSVEGPYEQYF
TRBV5-1	TRBJ2-1	NA	NA	TGCGCCAGCAGCCAAATGGACAGACAATACAATGAGCAGTTCTTC	CASSQMDRQYNEQFF
TRBV6-5	TRBJ2-3	few	NA	TGTGCCACAACGTTACAGGGTACAGATACGCAGTATTTT	CATTLQGTDTQYF
TRBV30	TRBJ2-1	NA	NA	TGTGCCTGGATGCCCGGGGGCTCCTACAATGAGCAGTTCTTC	CAWMPGGSYNEQFF
TRBV7-9	TRBJ2-1	NA	NA	TGTGCCAGCAGCCAGAGTCGCGGAAGAAAACGATACTACAATGAGCAGTTCTTC	CASSQSRGRKRYYNEQFF
TRBV7-3	TRBJ2-1	NA	TRBD2	TGTGCCAGCAGCTTATTGCGGGAGAATATCAATGAGCAGTTCTTC	CASSLLRENINEQFF
TRBV5-1	TRBJ2-5	once	NA	TGCGCCAGCAGCTTGGCAGGGGCCCAAGAGACCCAGTACTTC	CASSLAGAQETQYF
TRBV4-3	TRBJ2-5	NA	NA	TGCGCCAGCAGCCAAGATCTCCGACAGCAAGAGACCCAGTACTTC	CASSQDLRQQETQYF
TRBV7-3	TRBJ1-1	NA	NA	TGTGCCAGCAGCTTGACAGGCGGATTGAACACTGAAGCTTTCTTT	CASSLTGGLNTEAFF
TRBV4-3	TRBJ2-7	NA	NA	TGCGCCAGCAGCCAAGATCCCAGGGGATCGGCAGTCGAGCAGTACTTC	CASSQDPRGSAVEQYF
TRBV6-5	TRBJ1-4	once	NA	TGTGCCAGCAGCCGCAGGGGTGGTAATGAAAAACTGTTTTTT	CASSRRGGNEKLFF
TRBV9	TRBJ2-7	NA	TRBD1	TGTGCCAGCAGCGTAGGACAGGGTCGGTACGAGCAGTACTTC	CASSVGQGRYEQYF
TRBV4-1	TRBJ1-3	NA	TRBD1	TGCGCCAGCAGCCAGGCCACCCCGGGACAGGGGGCTTTGTCTGGAAACACCATATATTTT	CASSQATPGQGALSGNTIYF
TRBV28	TRBJ2-7	NA	NA	TGTGCCAGCAGTACTCCCCGGGACACCTACGAGCAGTACTTC	CASSTPRDTYEQYF
TRBV6-5	TRBJ2-1	NA	NA	TGTGCCATCAAACGAGGTAATGAGCAGTTCTTC	CAIKRGNEQFF
TRBV6-1	TRBJ2-7	once	TRBD1	TGTGCCAGCAGTGAACTGAGACAGGGGCCCCCCTACGAGCAGTACTTC	CASSELRQGPPYEQYF
TRBV6-5	TRBJ2-7	NA	TRBD1	TGTGCCAGCAGCCGGGGACAGAACGAGCAGTACTTC	CASSRGQNEQYF